The present entry profiles one T cell receptor (beta chain) with its context. The target antigen is unknown. The data originate from a study of shared clonotypes between healthy human individuals. Overall study findings and caveats: Shared across several donors were 4% to 5% of the naive CD4 clonotypes. It was anticipated that sequencing depth would influence how many clonotypes donors shared.

As processed by the authors: ImmunoSEQ yielded junction-only sequences lacking quality scores, so filtering differed. Here immunoSEQ multiplex PCR was the method, and the copy in TCRdb shows in-frame clones only, minus some. V and J calls plus clone size are reproduced from that table; the DNA served to infer D and trimming. The sample records around 2.3 million clones, about 94% being singletons. This sequence originates from a man between 18 and 29 years old in good health. Specimen: naive CD4+ T cells sorted from blood. Subset meaning: CD45RA+ positively selected.

The CDR3 here is CASSPDRNGYTF. CDR3 coding DNA: TGTGCCAGCTCACCAGACAGGAATGGCTACACCTTC. V and J are TRBV18 and TRBJ1-2; D perhaps matches TRBD1 (6 bases). Trimming removed 2 bases from V and 6 bases from J, with 7 bases in between. Germline V gene lookup returns CDR1 KGHSH and CDR2 LQKENI. The CDR3 spans 12 residues. The variable domain in full, with the rest retrieved from reference TRBV18 and TRBJ1-2, is NAGVMQNPRHLVRRRGQEARLRCSPMKGHSHVYWYRQLPEEGLKFMVYLQKENIIDESGMPKERFSAEFPKEGPSILRIQQVVRGDSAAYFCASSPDRNGYTFGSGTRLTVV.